The following is a T cell receptor beta chain sequence with its context. The repertoire was sequenced with immunoSEQ multiplex PCR; TCRdb's copy has only in-frame clones and lacks some. Altogether roughly 260,000 clones are present, 88% being singletons, with the ten largest covering about 11%. This specimen comes from a study of blood T cell repertoires in COVID-19. Study at large: The cDNA or gDNA used as material had been derived from T cells, B-cell-depleted T cells, or PBMCs.

CDR1 is SEHNR and CDR2 is FQNEAQ in the germline V gene (reference sequence). The CDR3 length is 13 residues. Trimming cost V 7 bases and J 2 bases, with 9 bases left between them. The V call is TRBV7-9, the J call TRBJ1-3; perhaps TRBD1 as D (5 bases). The sequence derives from a woman under 40 with COVID-19, enrolled during active disease. The sequencing input was peripheral blood. This CDR3 is CASTGGTGNTIYF. Here the CDR3 DNA reads TGTGCCAGCACCGGGGGGACTGGAAACACCATATATTTT. Full variable domain (rest looked up from reference TRBV7-9 and TRBJ1-3): DTGVSQNPRHKITKRGQNVTFRCDPISEHNRLYWYRQTLGQGPEFLTYFQNEAQLEKSRLLSDRFSAERPKGSFSTLEIQRTEQGDSAMYLCASTGGTGNTIYFGEGSWLTVV.